The table lists the clone carrying this T cell receptor beta chain with a few counts. Antigen specificity is unknown. Germline V lookup: CDR1 ENHRY, CDR2 SYGVKD. The length of the CDR3 is 13 residues. V shed 6 bases and J shed 4 bases, with 10 bases lying between them. The sample belongs to a study of T-cell memory formation after mild COVID-19. From the 5' RACE reads, TCRdb called clonotypes with MiXCR, one entry per CDR3 protein. The sample holds roughly 170,000 distinct CDR3 sequences, about a fifth seen once. Study-wide results and caveats: Several responding clones turned up in pre-infection memory, indicating that cross-reactive memory may have taken part.

The rearrangement joins TRBV10-3 to TRBJ1-3; D ambiguous. Sequenced sample: PBMCs or a T cell subset sorted from them (not recorded which). This clonotype originated in a man younger than 30 who had mild COVID-19 (a few samples of this study predate the infection). Cell type and time point are not known. Here the CDR3 reads CAISAEEGNTIYF. For the CDR3, the DNA is TGTGCCATCAGCGCCGAGGAGGGAAACACCATATATTTT.